Listed below are T cell receptor beta chains from one sample, sequenced in a study of circulating tumor DNA in untreated peripheral T-cell lymphoma. The protocol was immunoSEQ multiplex PCR, while the TCRdb copy is restricted to in-frame clones and leaves out a portion. This sample has around 6,600 clones; more than 55% occur once, and the top ten carry under 60%. The sample taken for sequencing was tumor tissue. These receptors all come from a human donor with peripheral T-cell lymphoma. The CDR3 runs from the conserved cysteine through the conserved F or W. A D gene is named only where the DNA matches it firmly. Size is stated for part of the rows, as once, few or many counts, or as a class when the clone is expanded.

CDR3 length: 15
J gene: TRBJ2-3
V gene: TRBV5-1
clone size: -
D gene: TRBD2
CDR3 DNA: TGCGCCAGCAGCTTGTTAGCGGGAGACACAGATACGCAGTATTTT
CDR3 protein: CASSLLAGDTDTQYF

CDR3 length: 14
J gene: TRBJ2-3
V gene: TRBV5-1
clone size: -
D gene: -
CDR3 DNA: TGCGCCAGCAGCTTGTACGGGAGTGCAGATACGCAGTATTTT
CDR3 protein: CASSLYGSADTQYF

CDR3 length: 15
J gene: TRBJ2-7
V gene: TRBV11-3
clone size: -
D gene: TRBD2
CDR3 DNA: TGTGCCAGCAGCTCCGGGGGGGCGAGCTCCTACGAGCAGTACTTC
CDR3 protein: CASSSGGASSYEQYF

CDR3 length: 12
J gene: TRBJ2-5
V gene: TRBV19
clone size: -
D gene: TRBD2
CDR3 DNA: TGTGCCAGTAGACGGGGGGTAGAGACCCAGTACTTC
CDR3 protein: CASRRGVETQYF

CDR3 length: 13
J gene: TRBJ1-2
V gene: TRBV18
clone size: medium-sized
D gene: TRBD1
CDR3 DNA: TGTGCCAGCTCGGAGGACAGGGGAGGAGGCTACACCTTC
CDR3 protein: CASSEDRGGGYTF

CDR3 length: 15
J gene: TRBJ1-2
V gene: TRBV11-3
clone size: few
D gene: TRBD1
CDR3 DNA: TGTGCCAGCAGCCCCGGGACAGGGGAGGGCTATGGCTACACCTTC
CDR3 protein: CASSPGTGEGYGYTF

CDR3 length: 14
J gene: TRBJ2-7
V gene: TRBV4-1
clone size: few
D gene: -
CDR3 DNA: TGCGCCAGCAGCCAAGAGGACCGCTCCAACGAGCAGTACTTC
CDR3 protein: CASSQEDRSNEQYF

CDR3 length: 14
J gene: TRBJ1-4
V gene: TRBV19
clone size: -
D gene: TRBD1
CDR3 DNA: TGTGCCAGTAGGATGACAGGGGGCGATGAAAAACTGTTTTTT
CDR3 protein: CASRMTGGDEKLFF

CDR3 length: 13
J gene: TRBJ2-7
V gene: TRBV19
clone size: -
D gene: -
CDR3 DNA: TGTGCCAGTAGTATAGCCCCCTCCTACGAGCAGTACTTC
CDR3 protein: CASSIAPSYEQYF

CDR3 length: 13
J gene: TRBJ1-1
V gene: TRBV6-8
clone size: -
D gene: -
CDR3 DNA: TGTGCCAGCAGGCGACCAACAGGGACTGAAGCTTTCTTT
CDR3 protein: CASRRPTGTEAFF

CDR3 length: 19
J gene: TRBJ1-2
V gene: TRBV11-3
clone size: few
D gene: -
CDR3 DNA: TGTGCCAGCAGCCAAGCAGAAACAGCAGGAACTCATTTTAACTATGGCTACACCTTC
CDR3 protein: CASSQAETAGTHFNYGYTF

CDR3 length: 14
J gene: TRBJ2-1
V gene: TRBV10-1
clone size: few
D gene: TRBD1
CDR3 DNA: TGCGCCAGCAGTGGCCCCGGGACAGTTGATGAGCAGTTCTTC
CDR3 protein: CASSGPGTVDEQFF

CDR3 length: 16
J gene: TRBJ1-1
V gene: TRBV11-3
clone size: -
D gene: TRBD1
CDR3 DNA: TGTGCCAGCAGCTTAACGGGACAGGGGGCGGGCACTGAAGCTTTCTTT
CDR3 protein: CASSLTGQGAGTEAFF

CDR3 length: 15
J gene: TRBJ1-2
V gene: TRBV18
clone size: -
D gene: TRBD1
CDR3 DNA: TGTGCCAGCTCACCCAATGACAGGGGGCGTAGAGGCTACACCTTC
CDR3 protein: CASSPNDRGRRGYTF

CDR3 length: 17
J gene: TRBJ2-1
V gene: TRBV11-3
clone size: few
D gene: -
CDR3 DNA: TGTGCCAGCAGCTTAGGAGGGGGGCCGATTTCCTACAATGAGCAGTTCTTC
CDR3 protein: CASSLGGGPISYNEQFF

CDR3 length: 15
J gene: TRBJ1-2
V gene: TRBV30
clone size: -
D gene: TRBD1
CDR3 DNA: TGTGCCTGGAGACCTCGGACAGGGATCCACTATGGCTACACCTTC
CDR3 protein: CAWRPRTGIHYGYTF

CDR3 length: 15
J gene: TRBJ1-2
V gene: TRBV6-8
clone size: -
D gene: -
CDR3 DNA: TGTGCCAGCAGGGACATACAGGGCATGGCCTATGGCTACACCTTC
CDR3 protein: CASRDIQGMAYGYTF

CDR3 length: 14
J gene: TRBJ1-4
V gene: TRBV12-5
clone size: -
D gene: -
CDR3 DNA: TGTGCCAGCGGCTGGACGGACCATAATGAAAAACTGTTTTTT
CDR3 protein: CASGWTDHNEKLFF

CDR3 length: 15
J gene: TRBJ2-4
V gene: TRBV5-1
clone size: -
D gene: TRBD1
CDR3 DNA: TGCACCAGCAGCACCGGGACAGGCTATGGAAACATTCAGTACTTC
CDR3 protein: CTSSTGTGYGNIQYF

CDR3 length: 13
J gene: TRBJ1-2
V gene: TRBV6-8
clone size: once
D gene: TRBD1
CDR3 DNA: TGTGCCAGCAGTTTGGACAGGGTTTATGGCTACACCTTC
CDR3 protein: CASSLDRVYGYTF

CDR3 length: 14
J gene: TRBJ2-7
V gene: TRBV9
clone size: -
D gene: -
CDR3 DNA: TGTGCCAGCAGCGTAGACTCAGGGTTTTACGAGCAGTACTTC
CDR3 protein: CASSVDSGFYEQYF

CDR3 length: 15
J gene: TRBJ2-5
V gene: TRBV11-3
clone size: -
D gene: -
CDR3 DNA: TGTGCCAGCAGTCGCTTTGGGGGGCCGGAGGAGACCCAGTACTTC
CDR3 protein: CASSRFGGPEETQYF

CDR3 length: 17
J gene: TRBJ2-5
V gene: TRBV18
clone size: -
D gene: TRBD2
CDR3 DNA: TGTGCCAGCTCACCATATTTGGGACTAGCGGGATCAGAGACCCAGTACTTC
CDR3 protein: CASSPYLGLAGSETQYF

CDR3 length: 17
J gene: TRBJ1-2
V gene: TRBV18
clone size: -
D gene: TRBD1
CDR3 DNA: TGTGCCAGCTCATTGCCGGGACAGGGCTTCGGTGGCTATGGCTACACCTTC
CDR3 protein: CASSLPGQGFGGYGYTF

CDR3 length: 14
J gene: TRBJ1-3
V gene: TRBV5-1
clone size: -
D gene: -
CDR3 DNA: TGCGCCAGCAGCCCGGGGGGCACTGGAAACACCATATATTTT
CDR3 protein: CASSPGGTGNTIYF

CDR3 length: 14
J gene: TRBJ2-7
V gene: TRBV7-5
clone size: -
D gene: -
CDR3 DNA: TGTGCCAGCAGCTTGGAGGGGGACGCCTACGAGCAGTACTTC
CDR3 protein: CASSLEGDAYEQYF

CDR3 length: 15
J gene: TRBJ2-1
V gene: TRBV29-1
clone size: -
D gene: TRBD2
CDR3 DNA: TGCAGCGTCCCCAGCGGGGGGGCCTTCTACAATGAGCAGTTCTTC
CDR3 protein: CSVPSGGAFYNEQFF

CDR3 length: 14
J gene: TRBJ2-3
V gene: TRBV5-1
clone size: -
D gene: -
CDR3 DNA: TGCGCCAGCAGCTTCCTGGGTAGCACAGATACGCAGTATTTT
CDR3 protein: CASSFLGSTDTQYF

CDR3 length: 18
J gene: TRBJ1-2
V gene: TRBV1
clone size: -
D gene: -
CDR3 DNA: TGCACCAGCAGCCAAGCCGGGACAGGGTGGTGCCTAGACTATGGCTACACCTTC
CDR3 protein: CTSSQAGTGWCLDYGYTF

CDR3 length: 18
J gene: TRBJ2-3
V gene: TRBV19
clone size: -
D gene: TRBD2
CDR3 DNA: TGTGCCAGTAGTTCGACTAGCGGGATCCCCCTTAGCACAGATACGCAGTATTTT
CDR3 protein: CASSSTSGIPLSTDTQYF

CDR3 length: 13
J gene: TRBJ1-5
V gene: TRBV18
clone size: few
D gene: -
CDR3 DNA: TGTGCCAGCTCACTGGATAGCAATCAGCCCCAGCATTTT
CDR3 protein: CASSLDSNQPQHF

CDR3 length: 15
J gene: TRBJ1-4
V gene: TRBV10-2
clone size: -
D gene: TRBD1
CDR3 DNA: TGCGCCAGCAGTGACCGGGACAGGGGGCAAGAAAAACTGTTTTTT
CDR3 protein: CASSDRDRGQEKLFF

CDR3 length: 16
J gene: TRBJ1-4
V gene: TRBV5-1
clone size: once
D gene: TRBD1
CDR3 DNA: TGCGCCAGCAGCTTGGGGCTGGGACAGGGGTCTGAAAAACTGTTTTTT
CDR3 protein: CASSLGLGQGSEKLFF

CDR3 length: 12
J gene: TRBJ2-7
V gene: TRBV28
clone size: -
D gene: -
CDR3 DNA: TGTGCCAGCAGTTTCCGGGGAGACGAGCAGTACTTC
CDR3 protein: CASSFRGDEQYF

CDR3 length: 16
J gene: TRBJ2-5
V gene: TRBV14
clone size: -
D gene: -
CDR3 DNA: TGTGCCAGCAGCCCCTTCGGTGCAGGGTCTTTAGAGACCCAGTACTTC
CDR3 protein: CASSPFGAGSLETQYF

CDR3 length: 15
J gene: TRBJ2-3
V gene: TRBV12-5
clone size: -
D gene: TRBD1
CDR3 DNA: TGTGCCAGCAACCAGGGACAGGGGATACCAGATACGCAGTATTTT
CDR3 protein: CASNQGQGIPDTQYF

CDR3 length: 15
J gene: TRBJ2-3
V gene: TRBV29-1
clone size: -
D gene: -
CDR3 DNA: TGCAGCGCCACCTCGGGCTGGGTTAGCACAGATACGCAGTATTTT
CDR3 protein: CSATSGWVSTDTQYF

CDR3 length: 15
J gene: TRBJ2-5
V gene: TRBV19
clone size: -
D gene: TRBD1
CDR3 DNA: TGTGCCAGTAGTGTCCACAGGGGTGGCGGAGAGACCCAGTACTTC
CDR3 protein: CASSVHRGGGETQYF

CDR3 length: 12
J gene: TRBJ1-2
V gene: TRBV4-1
clone size: -
D gene: -
CDR3 DNA: TGCGCCACCAGACAGGCGAACTATGGCTACACCTTC
CDR3 protein: CATRQANYGYTF

CDR3 length: 12
J gene: TRBJ1-2
V gene: TRBV6-8
clone size: once
D gene: TRBD1
CDR3 DNA: TGTGCCAGCAGCGGACAGGGGACTGGCTACACCTTC
CDR3 protein: CASSGQGTGYTF